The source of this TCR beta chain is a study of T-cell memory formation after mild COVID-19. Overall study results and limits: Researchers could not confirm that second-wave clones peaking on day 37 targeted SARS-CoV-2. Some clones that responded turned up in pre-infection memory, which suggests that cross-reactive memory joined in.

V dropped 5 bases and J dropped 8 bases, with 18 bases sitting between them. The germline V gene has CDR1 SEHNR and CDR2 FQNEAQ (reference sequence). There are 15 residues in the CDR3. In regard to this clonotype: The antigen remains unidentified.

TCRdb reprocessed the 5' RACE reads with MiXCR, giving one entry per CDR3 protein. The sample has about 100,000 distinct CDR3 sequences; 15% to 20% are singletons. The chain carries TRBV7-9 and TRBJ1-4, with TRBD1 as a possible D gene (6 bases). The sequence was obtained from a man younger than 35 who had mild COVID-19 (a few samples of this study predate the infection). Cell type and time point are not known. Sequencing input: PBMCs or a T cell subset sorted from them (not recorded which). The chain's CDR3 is CASSDPTGVREKLFF. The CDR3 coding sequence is TGTGCCAGCAGCGACCCGACAGGAGTAAGAGAAAAACTGTTTTTT.